Following are 17 T cell receptor beta chains from one sample sequenced in a study of blood T cells in healthy people across ages. A second PCR, run for about 6 to 12 cycles, used a sample-barcoded 5' primer plus a J-beta primer mix. TCRdb fed the 5' RACE reads into MiXCR, producing one record per CDR3 protein. The sample carries 1.5 million to 1.8 million distinct CDR3 sequences, roughly two fifths recorded once. The sequenced sample consisted of blood. The origin of the receptors is a woman aged 18-29 years in good health.

The chain uses TRBV4-3 and TRBJ2-7; possible D gene TRBD2, 5 bases. Germline V lookup: CDR1 LGHNA, CDR2 YSLEER. This CDR3 region has 16 residues. V lost 3 bases and J 4 bases, leaving 19 bases between the germline ends. CDR3 protein: CASSHLSLERGYEQYF. Written as DNA, the CDR3 is TGCGCCAGCAGCCACCTAAGCCTGGAACGGGGTTACGAGCAGTACTTC.

Concerning this clonotype: This may be a read error: a much more frequent sequence differs by one nucleotide. This chain connects TRBV20-1 to TRBJ2-7; 7 bases align to TRBD1. Looked up from germline, CDR1 is DFQATT and CDR2 is SNEGSKA (reference sequence). The CDR3 is 16 residues long. Unmatched junction bases numbered 15, after V lost 0 bases and J lost 7 bases. CDR3 amino acids: CSARDRFGTDYNEQYF. DNA of the CDR3: TGCAGTGCTAGAGATCGCTTCGGGACAGATTACAATGAGCAGTACTTC.

This clonotype turned up a few times. V and J are TRBV4-3 and TRBJ1-5, with D hard to call. Germline V gene data show CDR1 as LGHNA and CDR2 as YSLEER. V dropped 4 bases and J dropped 4 bases, with 11 bases sitting between them. There are 14 residues in the CDR3. CDR3 in amino acids: CASSLDLRNQPQHF. CDR3 bases: TGCGCCAGCAGCCTTGATCTACGAAATCAGCCCCAGCATTTT.

The sample holds many counts of this clonotype. The chain recombines TRBV27 with TRBJ2-7; either TRBD1 or TRBD2 may supply D (5 bases each). Trimming removed 3 bases from V and 1 base from J, with 10 bases in between. Germline V gene data show CDR1 as MNHEY and CDR2 as SMNVEV (reference sequence). The CDR3 is 14 residues long. This chain's CDR3 is CASSFRGSSYEQYF. CDR3 nucleotide sequence: TGTGCCAGCAGTTTCCGGGGCAGTTCCTACGAGCAGTACTTC.

The rearrangement uses TRBV7-9 and TRBJ1-2; 7 bases fit TRBD1. The CDR3 is 13 residues long. Trimming cost V 10 bases and J 0 bases; bases outside gene matches: 5. Germline-derived CDR1 and CDR2 are SEHNR and FQNEAQ (reference sequence). Here the CDR3 reads CAIQQGPNYGYTF. The CDR3, as DNA: TGTGCCATCCAACAGGGGCCTAACTATGGCTACACCTTC. Full variable domain (rest looked up from reference TRBV7-9 and TRBJ1-2): DTGVSQNPRHKITKRGQNVTFRCDPISEHNRLYWYRQTLGQGPEFLTYFQNEAQLEKSRLLSDRFSAERPKGSFSTLEIQRTEQGDSAMYLCAIQQGPNYGYTFGSGTRLTVV.

The CDR3 is CASSQVFRRSQGHLYEQYF. The CDR3 DNA reads as TGCGCCAGCAGCCAAGTTTTCAGAAGGTCGCAGGGCCACCTCTACGAGCAGTACTTC. The V and J genes are TRBV4-3 and TRBJ2-5; D possibly corresponds to TRBD1 (5 bases). The J call may not be correct, given that the DNA end is closer to TRBJ2-7. Germline V gives CDR1 LGHNA, CDR2 YSLEER. The CDR3 spans 19 residues.

The CDR3 sequence: CASSGKTSGATRSSYNEQFF. CDR3 in DNA: TGTGCCAGCAGCGGAAAGACTAGCGGGGCAACAAGGAGCTCCTACAATGAGCAGTTCTTC. V usage is TRBV11-2 and J usage is TRBJ2-1; 11 bases align to TRBD2. The V segment lost 5 bases and the J segment 0 bases; nucleotides outside the gene matches: 15. This CDR3 has 20 amino acids. Germline CDR1 reads SGHAT; CDR2 reads FQNNGV.

The table lists this clonotype with a few counts. CDR3 amino acids: CASGTSSYGYTF. The CDR3 DNA reads as TGTGCCAGTGGGACATCTTCCTATGGCTACACCTTC. This chain links TRBV2 with TRBJ1-2, with D tentatively TRBD1 (6 bases). Trimming removed 9 bases from V and 4 bases from J, with 12 bases in between. This CDR3 is 12 amino acids long. Germline lookup yields CDR1 SNHLY and CDR2 FYNNEI.

This rearrangement joins TRBV20-1 to TRBJ2-7; 7 nucleotides line up with TRBD2. Germline values: CDR1 DFQATT, CDR2 SNEGSKA (reference sequence). Unmatched junction bases numbered 2, after V lost 3 bases and J lost 6 bases. The CDR3 sequence is 11 residues long. The CDR3 DNA reads TGCAGTGCTAGCCGGGAGGCCGAGCAGTACTTC. It codes for CSASREAEQYF.

The V call is TRBV4-2, the J call TRBJ2-7; D possibly uses TRBD1 or TRBD2 (5 bases each). CDR3 length: 16 amino acids. The V gene's germline CDR1 is LGHNA and CDR2 YNFKEQ. Trimming pared 3 bases from V and 2 bases from J, leaving 17 bases between. The CDR3 DNA reads TGTGCCAGCAGCCATCCCCTCCGGGGCCCTCCCTACGAGCAGTACTTC. This codes for CASSHPLRGPPYEQYF.

This clonotype was seen more than once but under ten times. The J gene is TRBJ2-7, the V gene TRBV7-9, with D maybe TRBD2 (5 bases). The CDR3 has 14 residues. V lost 0 bases and J 3 bases, leaving 9 bases between the germline ends. Germline CDR1 is SEHNR and CDR2 is FQNEAQ (reference sequence). The CDR3 spells CASSLAGVFYEQYF. CDR3 bases: TGTGCCAGCAGCTTAGCGGGAGTGTTCTACGAGCAGTACTTC. The complete variable domain, with remaining parts taken from reference TRBV7-9 and TRBJ2-7, reads DTGVSQNPRHKITKRGQNVTFRCDPISEHNRLYWYRQTLGQGPEFLTYFQNEAQLEKSRLLSDRFSAERPKGSFSTLEIQRTEQGDSAMYLCASSLAGVFYEQYFGPGTRLTVT.

The genes are TRBV7-9 and TRBJ1-2; D possibly corresponds to TRBD1 (6 bases). Germline CDR1 reads SEHNR; CDR2 reads FQNEAQ (reference sequence). This CDR3 spans 14 amino acids. V lost 5 bases and J 2 bases, leaving 12 bases between the germline ends. CDR3 protein: CASSTAGQNYGYTF. CDR3 coding DNA: TGTGCCAGCAGCACCGCGGGACAAAACTATGGCTACACCTTC. Looking up the rest from reference TRBV7-9 and TRBJ1-2 gives the full variable domain: DTGVSQNPRHKITKRGQNVTFRCDPISEHNRLYWYRQTLGQGPEFLTYFQNEAQLEKSRLLSDRFSAERPKGSFSTLEIQRTEQGDSAMYLCASSTAGQNYGYTFGSGTRLTVV.

The chain couples TRBV15 to TRBJ1-5; D remains ambiguous. Between the trimmed V and J ends, which lost 5 bases and 4 bases, there was a span of 21 bases. This CDR3 region has 17 residues. CDR1 is LNHNV, CDR2 YYDKDF, per germline (reference sequence). In nucleotides, the CDR3 is TGTGCCACCAGCGCGGACCTCACCATTAACCCAAATCAGCCCCAGCATTTT. Its translation is CATSADLTINPNQPQHF.

In this sample, this clonotype turned up a few times. The V call is TRBV9, the J call TRBJ2-3; D uncertain. The CDR3 totals 12 residues. Germline values: CDR1 SGDLS, CDR2 YYNGEE. Trimming took off 6 bases at V and 1 base at J, with 6 bases between the two ends. This CDR3 reads CASNGGTDTQYF. In nucleotides, the CDR3 is TGTGCCAGCAATGGGGGCACAGATACGCAGTATTTT.

The chain uses TRBV12-3 or TRBV12-4 and TRBJ1-1, with TRBD1 identical over 8 bases. The CDR3 runs 15 residues. V was clipped by 6 bases and J by 3 bases; unmatched bases: 9. The CDR3 here is CASSPGQGRYTEAFF. In DNA, the CDR3 is TGTGCCAGCAGCCCAGGACAGGGAAGATACACTGAAGCTTTCTTT.

This clonotype has more than one count but fewer than ten. The chain couples TRBV20-1 to TRBJ2-5; no clear D gene. The V end lost 3 bases, the J end lost 5 bases, and 13 bases lay between the germline ends. The germline V gene has CDR1 DFQATT and CDR2 SNEGSKA (reference sequence). The CDR3 spans 13 residues. The CDR3 DNA reads as TGCAGTGCTAGTGCCCGGGCGCTCGAGACCCAGTACTTC. Translation gives CSASARALETQYF.

This chain links TRBV3-1 with TRBJ2-7, with D uncertain. V shed 0 bases and J shed 2 bases, with 11 bases lying between them. CDR1 and CDR2 from the germline V gene are LGHDT and YNNKEL (reference sequence). The CDR3 has 15 amino acids. CDR3 amino acids: CASSQDLRLPYEQYF. CDR3 nucleotide sequence: TGTGCCAGCAGCCAAGATTTAAGACTCCCCTACGAGCAGTACTTC.